This T cell receptor (beta chain) was obtained from a study of blood T cell repertoires in COVID-19. The germline CDR1 and CDR2 sequences are LGHNT and FRNRAP. The CDR3 spans 16 amino acids, including both terminal residues. For this clone: The limits of the CDR3 on the DNA are not certain, so only TCRdb's listed CDR3 is given.

TCRdb's copy holds only in-frame clones and misses some; the assay was immunoSEQ multiplex PCR. The data show a few hundred thousand clones, 80% to 85% seen once. This clonotype originated in a woman of 80 years or more with active or convalescent COVID-19. This chain links TRBV12-5 with TRBJ1-5; no check of the table's D call, TRBD1, against the DNA was made. The sequencing sample was made of peripheral blood. Here the CDR3 reads CASGLAQASPDQPQHF.